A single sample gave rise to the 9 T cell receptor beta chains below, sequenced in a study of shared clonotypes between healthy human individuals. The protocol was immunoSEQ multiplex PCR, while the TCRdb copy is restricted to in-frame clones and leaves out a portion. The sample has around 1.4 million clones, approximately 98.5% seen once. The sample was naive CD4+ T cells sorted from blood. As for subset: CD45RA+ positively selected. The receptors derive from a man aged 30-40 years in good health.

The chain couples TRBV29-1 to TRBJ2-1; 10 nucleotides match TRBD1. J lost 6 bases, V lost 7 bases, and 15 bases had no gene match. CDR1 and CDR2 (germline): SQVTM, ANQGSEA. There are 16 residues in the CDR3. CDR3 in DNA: TGCAGCGCCTCTAGGGGGCAGACAGGGGGCCTCAATGAGCAGTTCTTC. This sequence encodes CSASRGQTGGLNEQFF.

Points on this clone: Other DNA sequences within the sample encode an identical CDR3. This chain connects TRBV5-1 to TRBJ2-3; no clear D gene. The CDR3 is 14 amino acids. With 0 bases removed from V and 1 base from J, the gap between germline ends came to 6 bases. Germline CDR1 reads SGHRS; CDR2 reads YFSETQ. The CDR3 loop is CASSLAAGTDTQYF. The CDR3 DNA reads TGCGCCAGCAGCTTGGCGGCCGGCACAGATACGCAGTATTTT.

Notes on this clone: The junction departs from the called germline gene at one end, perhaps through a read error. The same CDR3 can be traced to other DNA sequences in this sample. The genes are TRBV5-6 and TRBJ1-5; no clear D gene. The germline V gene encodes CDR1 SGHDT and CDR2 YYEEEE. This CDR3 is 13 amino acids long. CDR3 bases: TGTGCCAGCAGTTTGGGTAGCAATCAGCCCCAGCATTTT. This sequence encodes CASSLGSNQPQHF. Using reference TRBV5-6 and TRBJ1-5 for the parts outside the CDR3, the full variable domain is DAGVTQSPTHLIKTRGQQVTLRCSPKSGHDTVSWYQQALGQGPQFIFQYYEEEERQRGNFPDRFSGHQFPNYSSELNVNALLLGDSALYLCASSLGSNQPQHFGDGTRLSIL.

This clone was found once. The CDR3 here is CASSLTHSSGFSSYNEQFF. As DNA, the CDR3 is TGTGCCAGCAGTTTAACCCACTCTAGCGGGTTTAGCTCCTACAATGAGCAGTTCTTC. The chain couples TRBV6-4 to TRBJ2-1; 8 bases match TRBD2. The CDR3 extends over 19 amino acids. After removal of 5 bases from V and 0 bases from J, the junction contained 15 bases not matched to a gene. The germline gives CDR1 MRHNA, CDR2 SNTAGT.

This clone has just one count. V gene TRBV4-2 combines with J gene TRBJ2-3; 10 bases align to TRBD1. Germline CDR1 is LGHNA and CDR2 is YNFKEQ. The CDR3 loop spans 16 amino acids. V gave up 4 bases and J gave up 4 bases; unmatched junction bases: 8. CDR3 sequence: CASSRGQGVEADTQYF. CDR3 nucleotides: TGTGCCAGCAGCCGCGGACAGGGGGTGGAAGCAGATACGCAGTATTTT.

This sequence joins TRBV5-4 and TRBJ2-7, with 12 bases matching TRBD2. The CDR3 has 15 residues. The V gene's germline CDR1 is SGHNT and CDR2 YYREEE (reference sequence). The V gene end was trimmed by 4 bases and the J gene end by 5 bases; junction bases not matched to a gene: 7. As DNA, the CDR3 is TGTGCCAGCAGCCGAGGGACTAGCGGGTTCGACGAGCAGTACTTC. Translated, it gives CASSRGTSGFDEQYF.

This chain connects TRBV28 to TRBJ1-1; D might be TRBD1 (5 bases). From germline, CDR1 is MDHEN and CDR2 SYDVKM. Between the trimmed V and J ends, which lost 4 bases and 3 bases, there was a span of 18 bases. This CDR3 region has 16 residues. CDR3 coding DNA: TGTGCCAGCAGTTCTCCCCCCCCCAGGGCTGACACTGAAGCTTTCTTT. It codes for CASSSPPPRADTEAFF.

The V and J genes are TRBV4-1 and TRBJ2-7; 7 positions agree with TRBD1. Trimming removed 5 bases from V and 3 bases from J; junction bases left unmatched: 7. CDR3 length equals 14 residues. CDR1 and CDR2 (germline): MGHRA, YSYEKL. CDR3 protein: CASSSGTAIYEQYF. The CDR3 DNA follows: TGCGCCAGCAGCTCCGGGACAGCTATCTACGAGCAGTACTTC.

DNA of the CDR3: TGTGCCAGCAAGAGGACCTTCTCTGGGGCCAACGTCCTGACTTTC. The encoded protein is CASKRTFSGANVLTF. The chain has TRBV7-2 and TRBJ2-6; no definite D call. Germline V gene sequence: CDR1 SGHTA, CDR2 FQGNSA. V was shortened by 7 bases and J by 0 bases, with 10 bases between the two germline ends. The CDR3 sequence is 15 residues long.